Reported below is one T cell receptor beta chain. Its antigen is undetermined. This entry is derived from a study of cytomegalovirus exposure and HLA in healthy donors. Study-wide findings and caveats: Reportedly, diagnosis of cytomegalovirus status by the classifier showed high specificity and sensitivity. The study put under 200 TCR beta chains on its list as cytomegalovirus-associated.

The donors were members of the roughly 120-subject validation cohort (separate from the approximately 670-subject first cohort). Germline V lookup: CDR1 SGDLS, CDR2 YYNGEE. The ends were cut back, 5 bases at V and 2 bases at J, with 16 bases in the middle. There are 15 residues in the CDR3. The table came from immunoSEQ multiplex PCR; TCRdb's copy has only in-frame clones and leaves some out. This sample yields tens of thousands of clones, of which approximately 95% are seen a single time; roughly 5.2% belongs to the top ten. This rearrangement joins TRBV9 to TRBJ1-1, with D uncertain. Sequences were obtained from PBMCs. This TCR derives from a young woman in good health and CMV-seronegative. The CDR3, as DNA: TGTGCCAGCAGAAAGTCGGTCGGGATAAACACTGAAGCTTTCTTT. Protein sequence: CASRKSVGINTEAFF.